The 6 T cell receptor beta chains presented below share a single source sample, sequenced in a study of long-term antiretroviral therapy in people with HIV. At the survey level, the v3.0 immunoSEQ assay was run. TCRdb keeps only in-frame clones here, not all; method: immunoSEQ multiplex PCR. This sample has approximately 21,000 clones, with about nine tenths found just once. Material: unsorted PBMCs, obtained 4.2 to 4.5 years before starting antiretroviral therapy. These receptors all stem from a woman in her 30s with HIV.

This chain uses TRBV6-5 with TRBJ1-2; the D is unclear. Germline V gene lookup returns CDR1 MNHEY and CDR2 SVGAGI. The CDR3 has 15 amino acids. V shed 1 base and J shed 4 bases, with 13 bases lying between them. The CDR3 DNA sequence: TGTGCCAGCAGTTACTTGAGGCAGGCCGTCTATGGCTACACCTTC. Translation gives CASSYLRQAVYGYTF.

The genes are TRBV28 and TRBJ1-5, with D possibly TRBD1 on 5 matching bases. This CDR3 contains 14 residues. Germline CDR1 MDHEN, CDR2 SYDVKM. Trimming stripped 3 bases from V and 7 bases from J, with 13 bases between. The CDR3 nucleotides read TGTGCCAGCAGTTTGCCAGGGCTACGGCAGCCCCAGCATTTT. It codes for CASSLPGLRQPQHF. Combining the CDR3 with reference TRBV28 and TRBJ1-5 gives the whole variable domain DVKVTQSSRYLVKRTGEKVFLECVQDMDHENMFWYRQDPGLGLRLIYFSYDVKMKEKGDIPEGYSVSREKKERFSLILESASTNQTSMYLCASSLPGLRQPQHFGDGTRLSIL.

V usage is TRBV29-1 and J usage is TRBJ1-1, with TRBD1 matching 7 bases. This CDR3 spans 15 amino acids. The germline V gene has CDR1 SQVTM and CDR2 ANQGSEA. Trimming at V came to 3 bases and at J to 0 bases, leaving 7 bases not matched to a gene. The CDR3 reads CSVDFVDRMNTEAFF. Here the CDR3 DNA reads TGCAGCGTTGACTTTGTGGACAGGATGAACACTGAAGCTTTCTTT.

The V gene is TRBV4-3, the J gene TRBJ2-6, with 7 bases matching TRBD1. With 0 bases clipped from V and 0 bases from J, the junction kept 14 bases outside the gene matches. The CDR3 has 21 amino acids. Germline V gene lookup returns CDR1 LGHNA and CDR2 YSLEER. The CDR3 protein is CASSQDAYRDSLFSGANVLTF. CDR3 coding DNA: TGCGCCAGCAGCCAAGATGCTTACCGGGACAGTCTCTTCTCTGGGGCCAACGTCCTGACTTTC.

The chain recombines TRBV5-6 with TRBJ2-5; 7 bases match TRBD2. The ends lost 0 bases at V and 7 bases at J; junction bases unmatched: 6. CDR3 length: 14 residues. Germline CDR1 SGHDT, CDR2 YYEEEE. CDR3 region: CASSLASGEGTQYF. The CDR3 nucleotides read TGTGCCAGCAGCTTGGCCTCGGGGGAGGGGACCCAGTACTTC.

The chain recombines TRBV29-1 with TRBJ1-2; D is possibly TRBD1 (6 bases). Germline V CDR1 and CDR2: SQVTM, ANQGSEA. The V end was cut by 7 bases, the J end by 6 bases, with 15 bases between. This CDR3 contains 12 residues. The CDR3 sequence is CSAGQGIDGYTF. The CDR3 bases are TGCAGCGCCGGGCAGGGGATCGATGGCTACACCTTC.